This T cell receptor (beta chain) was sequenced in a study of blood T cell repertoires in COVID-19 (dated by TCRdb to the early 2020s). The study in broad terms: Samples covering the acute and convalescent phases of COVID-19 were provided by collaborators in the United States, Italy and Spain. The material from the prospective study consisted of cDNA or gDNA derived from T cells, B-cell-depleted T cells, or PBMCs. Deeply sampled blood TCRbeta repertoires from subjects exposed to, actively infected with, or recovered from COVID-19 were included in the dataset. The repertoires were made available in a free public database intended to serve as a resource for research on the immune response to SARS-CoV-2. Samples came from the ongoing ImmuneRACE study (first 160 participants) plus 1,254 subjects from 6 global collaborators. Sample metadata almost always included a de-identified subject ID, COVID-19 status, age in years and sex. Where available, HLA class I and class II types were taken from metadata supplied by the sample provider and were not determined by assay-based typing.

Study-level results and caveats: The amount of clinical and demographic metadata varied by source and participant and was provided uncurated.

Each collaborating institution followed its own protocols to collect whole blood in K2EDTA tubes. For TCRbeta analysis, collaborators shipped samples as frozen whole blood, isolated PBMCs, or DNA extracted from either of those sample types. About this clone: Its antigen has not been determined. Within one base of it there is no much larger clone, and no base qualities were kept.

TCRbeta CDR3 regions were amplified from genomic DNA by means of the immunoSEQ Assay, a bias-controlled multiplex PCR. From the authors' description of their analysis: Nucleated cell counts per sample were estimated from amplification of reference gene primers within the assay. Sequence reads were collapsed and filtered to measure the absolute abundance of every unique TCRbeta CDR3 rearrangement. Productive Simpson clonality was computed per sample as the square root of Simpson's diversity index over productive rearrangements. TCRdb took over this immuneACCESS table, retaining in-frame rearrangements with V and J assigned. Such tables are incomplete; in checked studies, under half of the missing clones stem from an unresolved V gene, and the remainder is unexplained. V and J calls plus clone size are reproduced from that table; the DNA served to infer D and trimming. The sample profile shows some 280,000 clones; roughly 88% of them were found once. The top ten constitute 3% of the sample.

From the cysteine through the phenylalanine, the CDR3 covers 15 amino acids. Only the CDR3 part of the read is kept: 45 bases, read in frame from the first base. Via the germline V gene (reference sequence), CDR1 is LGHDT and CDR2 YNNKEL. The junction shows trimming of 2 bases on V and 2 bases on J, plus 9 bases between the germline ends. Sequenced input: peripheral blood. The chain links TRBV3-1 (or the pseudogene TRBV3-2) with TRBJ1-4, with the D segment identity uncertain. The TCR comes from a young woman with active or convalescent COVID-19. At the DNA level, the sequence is TGTGCCAGCAGCCAACGCGGGTCGACTAATGAAAAACTGTTTTTT. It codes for CASSQRGSTNEKLFF.